This T cell receptor beta chain was identified during a study of human T cells and chemical hapten exposure (dated by TCRdb to about 2021). Describing the broader study: For sensitization, 2% DPC in acetone was applied to a roughly 2 cm by roughly 2 cm area of upper inner arm skin. Patient blood was sampled pre-sensitization (week 0) and at 2, 6 and about 24 weeks after DPC sensitization. Patients additionally received weekly therapeutic DPC doses to the scalp throughout the roughly 25-week study period. The patient cohort, mostly female, included alopecia areata with under or over 50% scalp involvement, alopecia totalis and alopecia universalis. Twenty-nine alopecia patients provided blood for TCR sequencing at one to four time points (pre-sensitization, 2, 6 and 24 weeks). Peripheral blood TCR repertoire changes were tracked in vivo in alopecia patients during primary and secondary sensitization to the hapten diphenylcyclopropenone (DPC). Patch testing on the upper back used Finn chambers containing 0.01% DPC, with scoring done after 6 days according to International Contact Dermatitis Research Group standards. The libraries were sequenced as a pool, and the TCR yield per sample differed mostly because of small variations in library volumes within the pool.

Summary of the overall study and its limitations: Expanded TCRs formed significantly more large CDR3 similarity clusters than pre-sensitization or healthy control sets, consistent with antigen-driven responses. No change with DPC sensitization was found in the number of TCRs above 1 in 1000 frequency, and no evidence of global repertoire structure alterations was found. After repeated subsampling, changes were observed in the strength of the expansion versus patch-test correlation and in the threshold at which the correlation became significant. All patients had alopecia, a presumed autoimmune disease, so their immune response might differ from that of healthy individuals. The number of PT1 expanded TCRs positively correlated with patch test score, significant at thresholds 8, 16 and 32 but not 4.

Unmatched junction bases come to 12, with V trimmed by 0 bases and J by 5 bases. The germline V gene (reference sequence) supplies CDR1 SEHNR and CDR2 FQNEAQ. The CDR3 starts with the cysteine, ends with the phenylalanine, and has 17 residues. The CDR3 DNA has 51 bases and is translated from base 1. Notes on this clonotype: The antigen it recognizes is unknown. Base qualities are not provided; no much larger clone lies one nucleotide away.

The time point label on this specimen signifies: patch test 1, 2 weeks after DPC sensitization. What the treatment or condition label conveys for this sample: therapeutic diphenylcyclopropenone sensitization with weekly scalp DPC. At each patch-test visit, blood was drawn before the patch test was applied. To be eligible, patients had to be aged 18 to 70, diagnosed with alopecia and judged suitable for DPC therapy, while pregnant patients were excluded. Total RNA was extracted from unfractionated whole blood that had been collected in Tempus Blood RNA tubes. Library preparation used RACE. Sequencing instrument: NextSeq 500. During library preparation, unique molecular identifiers were attached to individual cDNA molecules so that TCRs could be counted in a quantitative, reproducible way. For every blood RNA sample, sequencing covered both the TCR alpha and TCR beta chains. The study's processing was this. The median number of TCRs per sample was 95,638, ranging from about 20,000 to 750,000. The Decombinator software suite was used to annotate V, J and CDR3 in the TCR reads. Every sample was subsampled to the same number of TCRs (28,000) for the PS versus PT1 abundance plots. Expanded TCRs were defined as absent before sensitization and observed at least eight times at the 2-week time point. TCRdb handled the public reads itself, with Q25 trimming in fastp and clone calling in MiXCR, and kept productive beta chains. Every CDR3 protein is listed once, alongside the most common genes and DNA of its rows. TCRdb, not the authors, supplied the V and J calls. Counted in this sample were around 110,000 distinct CDR3 sequences; roughly an eighth of them appeared once. 1.1% to 1.5% of the sample is taken by the ten largest.

The V and J genes are TRBV7-9 and TRBJ2-7, and 8 junction bases match TRBD2. The sequence derives from a woman between 45 and 60 years old with alopecia areata. Some clones in this sample may be carry-over from other donors' samples. The sample consisted of whole blood, taken in connection with sensitization to the hapten diphenylcyclopropenone (DPC). The nucleotides are TGTGCCAGCAGCTTAGCGCAGCGGGGGAGGGCCCACGACGAGCAGTACTTC. This encodes CASSLAQRGRAHDEQYF. The CDR3 plus the reference TRBV7-9 and TRBJ2-7 genes for the other parts give the full variable domain: DTGVSQNPRHKITKRGQNVTFRCDPISEHNRLYWYRQTLGQGPEFLTYFQNEAQLEKSRLLSDRFSAERPKGSFSTLEIQRTEQGDSAMYLCASSLAQRGRAHDEQYFGPGTRLTVT.